These 31 T cell receptor beta chains share one sample of origin, sequenced in a study of blood T cells in healthy people across ages. It was with a sample-barcoded 5' primer and a J-beta primer mix that a second PCR of about 7 to 12 cycles was run. TCRdb re-called the 5' RACE reads with MiXCR, one entry per CDR3 protein. The repertoire holds about 640,000 distinct CDR3 sequences, with roughly 50% as singletons. The sequencing sample was made of blood. The receptors were sampled from a man aged 60 to 75 in good health.

The sample holds a few counts of this clonotype. The V gene is TRBV5-1, the J gene TRBJ2-7, with D possibly TRBD1 on 5 matching bases. This CDR3 has 14 residues. Trimming left V 4 bases short and J 6 bases short, with 17 bases between. Germline V CDR1 and CDR2: SGHRS, YFSETQ. Here the CDR3 DNA reads TGCGCCAGCAGCGCATCGACAGCCCCTGGCGAGCAGTACTTC. Protein product: CASSASTAPGEQYF.

The chain joins TRBV2 to TRBJ2-5; 9 bases align to TRBD1. J lost 4 bases, V lost 5 bases, and 8 bases had no gene match. Germline V gene lookup returns CDR1 SNHLY and CDR2 FYNNEI. This CDR3 spans 15 amino acids. In nucleotides, the CDR3 is TGTGCCAGCAGTTGGGGACAGGGTTTGGGAGAGACCCAGTACTTC. It translates to CASSWGQGLGETQYF.

This clonotype was found a few times. The chain links TRBV18 to TRBJ2-5; possible D gene TRBD1, 6 bases. Trimming stripped 4 bases from V and 0 bases from J, with 15 bases between. The V gene's germline CDR1 is KGHSH and CDR2 LQKENI. The CDR3 consists of 16 residues. DNA for the CDR3: TGTGCCAGCTCACTGACGACAGGTCCCTACCAAGAGACCCAGTACTTC. It codes for CASSLTTGPYQETQYF.

This rearrangement joins TRBV9 to TRBJ2-1, with 9 bases aligning to TRBD1. The CDR3 consists of 17 residues. V lost 4 bases and J lost 3; bases outside the gene matches: 11. Germline CDR1 reads SGDLS; CDR2 reads YYNGEE. In DNA, the CDR3 is TGTGCCAGCAGCTTATTCGACAGGGGGGGATTCTACAATGAGCAGTTCTTC. It translates to CASSLFDRGGFYNEQFF.

This clonotype was seen a handful of times. This sequence joins TRBV29-1 and TRBJ1-1; TRBD1 matches 9 bases. Germline trimming cut 2 bases from V and 5 bases from J; bases unmatched to any gene: 12. This CDR3 comprises 16 residues. CDR1 and CDR2 from the germline V gene are SQVTM and ANQGSEA. The CDR3 protein is CSVESTGGSERTEAFF. The CDR3 DNA is TGCAGCGTTGAATCTACAGGGGGCTCCGAGAGGACTGAAGCTTTCTTT.

V usage is TRBV6-2 or TRBV6-3 and J usage is TRBJ2-4; D gene uncertain. The CDR3 totals 16 residues. Germline CDR1 reads MNHEY; CDR2 reads SVGEGT. V was pared by 5 bases and J by 0 bases, with 14 bases between. Here the CDR3 DNA reads TGTGCCAGCAGTCAGAGTACCTTTCTAGCCAAAAACATTCAGTACTTC. Translation: CASSQSTFLAKNIQYF.

V and J are TRBV28 and TRBJ1-1, with 8 bases fitting TRBD1. The CDR3 loop spans 15 amino acids. The V gene's germline CDR1 is MDHEN and CDR2 SYDVKM. V shed 5 bases, J shed 1 base, and the junction held 6 bases outside the gene matches. The CDR3, as DNA: TGTGCCAGCAGTCTATCGGACAGGGAGAACACTGAAGCTTTCTTT. This gives the protein CASSLSDRENTEAFF.

The CDR3, as DNA: TGTGCCAGCAGTTTATCGGCCCTCTTGGGGCGGGCTAATGAAAAACTGTTTTTT. Translation: CASSLSALLGRANEKLFF. The chain is built from TRBV27 and TRBJ1-4; TRBD1 is a possible D gene (5 bases). The length of the CDR3 is 18 residues. Trimming took 0 bases from V and 3 from J, leaving 17 bases between them. Germline V gene lookup returns CDR1 MNHEY and CDR2 SMNVEV (reference sequence). Full variable domain (missing parts from reference TRBV27 and TRBJ1-4): EAQVTQNPRYLITVTGKKLTVTCSQNMNHEYMSWYRQDPGLGLRQIYYSMNVEVTDKGDVPEGYKVSRKEKRNFPLILESPSPNQTSLYFCASSLSALLGRANEKLFFGSGTQLSVL.

This chain links TRBV18 with TRBJ2-1; D unclear. Trimming removed 1 base from V and 4 bases from J, with 17 bases in between. Germline lookup yields CDR1 KGHSH and CDR2 LQKENI. This CDR3 is built from 17 residues. The chain's CDR3 is CASSPRAPKYSYNEQFF. CDR3 in DNA: TGTGCCAGCTCACCACGGGCCCCGAAGTACTCGTACAATGAGCAGTTCTTC.

J is TRBJ2-3 and V is TRBV9; 8 bases align to TRBD1. The germline V gene has CDR1 SGDLS and CDR2 YYNGEE. V shed 2 bases and J 4 bases; nucleotides not matched to a gene: 6. The CDR3 loop spans 15 amino acids. The CDR3, as DNA: TGTGCCAGCAGCGTCGGGCAGGGGGCCTCAGATACGCAGTATTTT. Amino acids: CASSVGQGASDTQYF.

The chain carries TRBV18 and TRBJ1-1, with D uncertain. Trimming left V 3 bases short and J 2 bases short, with 13 bases between. Germline V gives CDR1 KGHSH, CDR2 LQKENI. CDR3 length equals 15 residues. CDR3 coding DNA: TGTGCCAGCTCACCTCCCTCCGGGGTTAACACTGAAGCTTTCTTT. Translated: CASSPPSGVNTEAFF. Variable domain in full (rest from reference TRBV18 and TRBJ1-1): NAGVMQNPRHLVRRRGQEARLRCSPMKGHSHVYWYRQLPEEGLKFMVYLQKENIIDESGMPKERFSAEFPKEGPSILRIQQVVRGDSAAYFCASSPPSGVNTEAFFGQGTRLTVV.

This clonotype has only a few counts. This chain connects TRBV28 to TRBJ2-7; D possibly corresponds to TRBD2 (5 bases). The V gene's germline CDR1 is MDHEN and CDR2 SYDVKM. The length of the CDR3 is 12 residues. Between the trimmed V and J ends, which lost 4 bases and 6 bases, there was a span of 10 bases. CDR3 sequence (DNA): TGTGCCAGCAGTTCCGCGGGTTTCGAGCAGTACTTC. This codes for CASSSAGFEQYF.

There are a few counts of this clonotype. The chain carries TRBV5-1 and TRBJ2-7; 7 nucleotides match TRBD1. After removal of 4 bases from V and 0 bases from J, the junction contained 4 bases not matched to a gene. The CDR3 extends over 14 amino acids. Germline assignment: CDR1 SGHRS and CDR2 YFSETQ. CDR3: CASSLTGISYEQYF. CDR3 coding DNA: TGCGCCAGCAGCCTGACAGGGATCTCCTACGAGCAGTACTTC.

The chain carries TRBV2 and TRBJ2-1; D perhaps matches TRBD2 (6 bases). CDR1 and CDR2 from the germline V gene are SNHLY and FYNNEI. The CDR3 runs 14 residues. Trimming pared 6 bases from V and 6 bases from J, leaving 15 bases between. This CDR3 reads CASSAGTAPNEQFF. The CDR3 DNA is TGTGCCAGCAGCGCCGGGACTGCCCCCAATGAGCAGTTCTTC.

The table lists this clonotype with a few counts. The chain employs TRBV6-2 or TRBV6-3 and TRBJ1-4; the D is unclear. The V gene lost 5 bases and the J gene lost 8 bases, with 12 bases spanning the gap. The germline V gene encodes CDR1 MNHEY and CDR2 SVGEGT. The length of the CDR3 is 13 residues. DNA for the CDR3: TGTGCCAGCAGTGCCAGACACGGGGAAAAACTGTTTTTT. The encoded protein is CASSARHGEKLFF.

This clonotype occurred many times. This chain uses TRBV11-2 with TRBJ1-4; 8 bases line up with TRBD1. V gave up 4 bases and J gave up 7 bases; unmatched junction bases: 8. Germline V lookup: CDR1 SGHAT, CDR2 FQNNGV. This CDR3 is 15 amino acids long. The CDR3 sequence: CASSYHTGGSEKLFF. The CDR3 nucleotides read TGTGCCAGCAGCTACCATACAGGGGGTAGTGAAAAACTGTTTTTT.

This clonotype appeared once. The chain joins TRBV7-8 to TRBJ2-3, with D possibly TRBD2 on 5 matching bases. Trimming removed 3 bases from V and 8 bases from J, with 9 bases in between. CDR1 is SGHVS and CDR2 is FQNEAQ in the germline V gene. CDR3 size: 12 residues. The CDR3: CASSFLGGTQYF. The CDR3 coding sequence is TGTGCCAGCAGCTTCCTTGGAGGTACGCAGTATTTT.

This chain joins TRBV6-1 and TRBJ2-7, with D possibly matching TRBD1 (6 bases). Germline CDR1 MNHNS, CDR2 SASEGT. With 0 bases removed from V and 0 bases from J, the gap between germline ends came to 9 bases. CDR3 length: 15 residues. CDR3 nucleotides: TGTGCCAGCAGTGAAGCGGGGGCCAGCTCCTACGAGCAGTACTTC. Translation: CASSEAGASSYEQYF.

The chain recombines TRBV12-3 or TRBV12-4 with TRBJ1-2, with TRBD1 matching over 8 bases. The CDR3 is 12 amino acids. V shed 7 bases and J 7 bases; nucleotides not matched to a gene: 5. CDR3 coding DNA: TGTGCCAGCACTCCGACAGGGGCTGGCTACACCTTC. Its translation: CASTPTGAGYTF.

The chain employs TRBV20-1 and TRBJ2-7; weak D call: TRBD2 (5 bases). With 1 base removed from V and 7 bases from J, the gap between germline ends came to 17 bases. Germline V gene sequence: CDR1 DFQATT, CDR2 SNEGSKA (reference sequence). This CDR3 contains 14 residues. CDR3 sequence reads: CSARGLSPLGEQYF. In DNA, the CDR3 is TGCAGTGCTAGAGGACTAAGTCCTCTCGGGGAGCAGTACTTC.

The chain employs TRBV28 and TRBJ1-1; 7 nucleotides match TRBD1. The CDR3 runs to 12 residues. Germline V gene sequence: CDR1 MDHEN, CDR2 SYDVKM. V trimming: 5 bases; J trimming: 13 bases; junction bases outside the gene matches: 10. The CDR3 loop is CASSLSTGWGFF. Written as DNA, the CDR3 is TGTGCCAGCAGTCTGTCGACAGGGTGGGGTTTCTTT.

The V gene is TRBV4-1, the J gene TRBJ2-5, with TRBD2 as a possible D gene (6 bases). The germline V gene has CDR1 MGHRA and CDR2 YSYEKL. V dropped 6 bases and J dropped 11 bases, with 13 bases sitting between them. This CDR3 contains 11 residues. The CDR3 nucleotides are TGCGCCAGCAGGGGACCTGGAGGGCAGTACTTC. It codes for CASRGPGGQYF.

The V gene is TRBV20-1, the J gene TRBJ2-1; TRBD2 aligns across 15 bases. This CDR3 has 17 residues. The germline V gene encodes CDR1 DFQATT and CDR2 SNEGSKA (reference sequence). V lost 5 bases to trimming and J lost 4 bases; unmatched junction nucleotides: 9. CDR3 residues: CSAEMGLAGGHYNEQFF. The DNA of the CDR3 is TGCAGTGCTGAAATGGGACTAGCGGGGGGCCATTACAATGAGCAGTTCTTC.

The chain uses TRBV7-8 and TRBJ2-3; no firm D call. V dropped 2 bases and J dropped 5 bases, with 14 bases sitting between them. The CDR3 contains 15 residues. CDR1 and CDR2 (germline): SGHVS, FQNEAQ. Written as DNA, the CDR3 is TGTGCCAGCAGCTTACTTTGGGTCAAGGGAGATACGCAGTATTTT. It translates to CASSLLWVKGDTQYF.

This chain uses TRBV9 with TRBJ2-5; 9 bases fit TRBD2. The CDR3 covers 18 residues. Unmatched junction bases numbered 15, after V lost 4 bases and J lost 2 bases. The germline V gene encodes CDR1 SGDLS and CDR2 YYNGEE. Written as DNA, the CDR3 is TGTGCCAGCAGCCCCGGGACAAGCGGGGGGTCTCTACAAGAGACCCAGTACTTC. Translating gives CASSPGTSGGSLQETQYF.

This clonotype has just one count. This chain joins TRBV4-1 and TRBJ1-6, with D tentatively TRBD1 (6 bases). The CDR3 totals 14 residues. Germline V gene data show CDR1 as MGHRA and CDR2 as YSYEKL. The ends were cut back, 7 bases at V and 7 bases at J, with 14 bases in the middle. In nucleotides, the CDR3 is TGCGCCAGCAACCACAGGGTGGGAAATTCACCCCTCCACTTT. Its translation: CASNHRVGNSPLHF.

The V gene is TRBV5-1, the J gene TRBJ2-3; 7 nucleotides agree with TRBD1. The CDR3 runs to 14 residues. Unmatched junction bases numbered 9, after V lost 2 bases and J lost 9 bases. Germline V gene lookup returns CDR1 SGHRS and CDR2 YFSETQ. CDR3 DNA: TGCGCCAGCAGCTTAGCGCAACAGGGGATCACGCAGTATTTT. Amino acids: CASSLAQQGITQYF.

This clonotype was seen only a few times. This sequence joins TRBV28 and TRBJ2-7, with D possibly being TRBD2 (7 bases). The CDR3 runs to 17 residues. V was trimmed by 2 bases and J by 6 bases, leaving 23 bases between them. Germline-derived CDR1 and CDR2 are MDHEN and SYDVKM. CDR3 in DNA: TGTGCCAGCAGTTTAAGGGGGGGCGAGGGACCTCCACTCGAGCAGTACTTC. This translates into CASSLRGGEGPPLEQYF.

The DNA of the CDR3 is TGTGCCACCAGTGATGAGGGACAGTACAATGAGCAGTTCTTC. This sequence encodes CATSDEGQYNEQFF. The chain carries TRBV24-1 and TRBJ2-1; 7 bases map to TRBD1. V was clipped by 3 bases and J by 4 bases; unmatched bases: 2. Germline-derived CDR1 and CDR2 are KGHDR and SFDVKD. CDR3 length equals 14 residues.

The rearrangement links TRBV5-1 to TRBJ2-3; D gene uncertain. V was clipped by 0 bases and J by 2 bases, with 7 bases between them. Germline V gene lookup returns CDR1 SGHRS and CDR2 YFSETQ. The CDR3 covers 14 residues. CDR3 amino acids: CASSLARHTDTQYF. In DNA form, the CDR3 reads TGCGCCAGCAGCTTGGCCCGGCACACAGATACGCAGTATTTT.

This clonotype came up a few times. The chain joins TRBV29-1 to TRBJ2-1, with D uncertain. With the DNA end fitting TRBJ2-7 better, the J assignment may be wrong. The CDR3 contains 14 residues. The germline V gene has CDR1 SQVTM and CDR2 ANQGSEA. The CDR3 spells CSVGGPSSYNEQYF. The DNA of the CDR3 is TGCAGCGTTGGAGGACCATCATCCTACAATGAGCAGTACTTC.